This T cell receptor (beta chain) appears in the sequencing data of a study of T cell clonality in common variable immunodeficiency. The study, taken as a whole, reports: Reportedly, TCR beta sequences from common variable immunodeficiency showed fewer deletions and N-nucleotide insertions. CVID patient heterogeneity limited repertoire-clinical complication correlations.

The J segment lost 6 bases and the V segment lost 3 bases, leaving 8 bases of the junction unmatched. This CDR3 is 16 amino acids long. Germline V gene lookup returns CDR1 DFQATT and CDR2 SNEGSKA (reference sequence). CVID meant reduced serum IgG, IgA and/or IgM plus specific antibody deficiency. Repertoires were generated with immunoSEQ multiplex PCR, while TCRdb's copy carries only in-frame clones and drops some. The sample shows 8,500 to 10,000 clones, none of them appearing just once. This clone has at least ten counts. Its antigen is unknown. The CDR3 end lies 3 residues beyond the end of the read and is filled in from the germline J gene.

The TCR sequence derives from a human donor with common variable immunodeficiency. Specimen: peripheral blood mononuclear cells. The V gene is TRBV20-1, the J gene TRBJ1-6; 10 bases line up with TRBD1. The CDR3 bases that were read are TGCAGTGCTAGGCGACCCGGGACAGGGGTTAATTCACCC. This codes for CSARRPGTGVNSP. The entire CDR3 is CSARRPGTGVNSPLHF.